This TCR beta chain comes out of a study of cytomegalovirus exposure and HLA in healthy donors. Findings of the study overall: Some highly shared sequence variants likely arose as a pipeline artifact.

The CDR3 has 15 residues. Germline trimming cut 5 bases from V and 4 bases from J; bases unmatched to any gene: 4. Germline CDR1 is MDHEN and CDR2 is SYDVKM. For this clone: Its antigen remains unidentified.

PCR amplification relied on 60 Vbeta primers (plus 13 Jbeta primers). The protocol was immunoSEQ multiplex PCR, while the TCRdb copy is restricted to in-frame clones and leaves out a portion. The sample holds about 190,000 clones, roughly four fifths seen once. The sample comprised PBMCs. The TCR was taken from a woman aged 25-40 years in good health and CMV-seropositive. The chain combines TRBV28 with TRBJ2-5; 13 bases fit TRBD2. The CDR3 DNA is TGTGCCAGCAGTCCCGGACTAGCGGGAGCAGAGACCCAGTACTTC. It specifies CASSPGLAGAETQYF.